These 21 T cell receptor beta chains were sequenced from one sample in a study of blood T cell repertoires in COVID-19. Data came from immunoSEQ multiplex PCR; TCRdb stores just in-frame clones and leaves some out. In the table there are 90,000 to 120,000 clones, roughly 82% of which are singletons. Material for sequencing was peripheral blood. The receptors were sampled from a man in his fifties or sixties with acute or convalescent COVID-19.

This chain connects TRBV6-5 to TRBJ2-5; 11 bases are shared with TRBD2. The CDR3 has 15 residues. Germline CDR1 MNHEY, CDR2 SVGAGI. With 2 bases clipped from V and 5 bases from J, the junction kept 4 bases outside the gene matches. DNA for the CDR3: TGTGCCAGCAGTTACAACCCTAGCGGGAGGGAGACCCAGTACTTC. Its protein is CASSYNPSGRETQYF.

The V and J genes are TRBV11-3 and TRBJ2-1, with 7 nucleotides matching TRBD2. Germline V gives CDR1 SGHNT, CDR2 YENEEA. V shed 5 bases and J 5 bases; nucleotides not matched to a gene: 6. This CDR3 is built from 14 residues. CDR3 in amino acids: CASSHGGTNNEQFF. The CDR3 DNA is TGTGCCAGCAGCCACGGGGGGACCAACAATGAGCAGTTCTTC. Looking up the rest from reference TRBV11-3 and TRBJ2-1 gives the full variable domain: EAGVVQSPRYKIIEKKQPVAFWCNPISGHNTLYWYLQNLGQGPELLIRYENEEAVDDSQLPKDRFSAERLKGVDSTLKIQPAELGDSAVYLCASSHGGTNNEQFFGPGTRLTVL.

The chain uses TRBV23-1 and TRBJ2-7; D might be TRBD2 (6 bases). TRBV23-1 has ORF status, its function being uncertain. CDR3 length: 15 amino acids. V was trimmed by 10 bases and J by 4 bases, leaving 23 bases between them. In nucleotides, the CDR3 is TGCGCCATCTTGGTATACGGGAGCTACGCTTACGAGCAGTACTTC. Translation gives CAILVYGSYAYEQYF.

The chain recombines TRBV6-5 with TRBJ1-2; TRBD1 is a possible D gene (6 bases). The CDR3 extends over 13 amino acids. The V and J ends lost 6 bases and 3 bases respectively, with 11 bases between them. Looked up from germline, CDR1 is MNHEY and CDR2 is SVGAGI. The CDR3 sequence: CASSVTGHYGYTF. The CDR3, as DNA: TGTGCCAGCAGCGTAACAGGGCACTATGGCTACACCTTC.

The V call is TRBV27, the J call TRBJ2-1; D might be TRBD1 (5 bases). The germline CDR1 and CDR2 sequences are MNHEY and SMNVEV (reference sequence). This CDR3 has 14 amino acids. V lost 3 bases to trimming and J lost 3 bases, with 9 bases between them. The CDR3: CASSFSGNYNEQFF. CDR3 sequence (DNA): TGTGCCAGCAGTTTTTCAGGGAACTACAATGAGCAGTTCTTC.

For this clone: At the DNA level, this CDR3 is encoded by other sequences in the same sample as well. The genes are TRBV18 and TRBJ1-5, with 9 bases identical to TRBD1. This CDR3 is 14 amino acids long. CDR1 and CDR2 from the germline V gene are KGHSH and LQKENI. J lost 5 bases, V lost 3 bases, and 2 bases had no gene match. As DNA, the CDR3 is TGTGCCAGCTCACCCGGGACAGGGTATCAGCCCCAGCATTTT. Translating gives CASSPGTGYQPQHF.

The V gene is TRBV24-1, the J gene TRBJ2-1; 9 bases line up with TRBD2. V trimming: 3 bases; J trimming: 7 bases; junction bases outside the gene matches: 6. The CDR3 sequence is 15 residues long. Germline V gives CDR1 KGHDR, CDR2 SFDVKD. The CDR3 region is CATSDPGTSRNEQFF. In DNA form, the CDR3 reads TGTGCCACCAGTGATCCCGGGACTAGCAGAAATGAGCAGTTCTTC.

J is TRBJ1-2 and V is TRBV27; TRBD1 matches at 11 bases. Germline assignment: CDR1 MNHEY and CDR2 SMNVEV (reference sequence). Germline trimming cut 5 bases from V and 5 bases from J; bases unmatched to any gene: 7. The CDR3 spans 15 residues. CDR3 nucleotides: TGTGCCAGCAGTAGGGGACAGGGGGTCAGATATGGCTACACCTTC. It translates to CASSRGQGVRYGYTF.

CDR3 nucleotide sequence: TGTGCCAGCAGTTTTCACGGGGGGAACGAGCAGTACTTC. It codes for CASSFHGGNEQYF. V and J are TRBV12-3 or TRBV12-4 and TRBJ2-7, with TRBD2 matching 7 bases. This CDR3 has 13 residues. J was trimmed by 5 bases and V by 3 bases; bases with no gene match: 4.

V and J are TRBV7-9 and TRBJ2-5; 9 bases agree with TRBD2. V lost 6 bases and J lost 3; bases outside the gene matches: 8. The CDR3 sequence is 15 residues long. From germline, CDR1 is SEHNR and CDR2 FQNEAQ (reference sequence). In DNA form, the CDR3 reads TGTGCCAGCAGACCTAGCGGGGTATCGAAAGAGACCCAGTACTTC. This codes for CASRPSGVSKETQYF.

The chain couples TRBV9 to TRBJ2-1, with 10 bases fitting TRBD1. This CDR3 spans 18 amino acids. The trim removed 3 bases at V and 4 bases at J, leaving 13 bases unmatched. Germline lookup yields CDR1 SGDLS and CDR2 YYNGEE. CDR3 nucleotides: TGTGCCAGCAGCGCAGACAGGGGGCTCCCCACCGGTTACAATGAGCAGTTCTTC. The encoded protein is CASSADRGLPTGYNEQFF.

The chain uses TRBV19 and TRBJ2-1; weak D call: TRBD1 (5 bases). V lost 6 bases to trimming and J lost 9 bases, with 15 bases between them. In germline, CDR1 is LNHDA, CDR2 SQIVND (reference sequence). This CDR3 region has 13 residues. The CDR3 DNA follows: TGTGCCAGTAGCCGGCCCCAGGGAATTGAGCAGTTCTTC. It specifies CASSRPQGIEQFF.

The CDR3 DNA follows: TGTGCCAGCTCACCACCGGGACTAGCGCGTACCTACGAGCAGTACTTC. Protein product: CASSPPGLARTYEQYF. This chain connects TRBV18 to TRBJ2-7; TRBD2 matches at 10 bases. J was trimmed by 2 bases and V by 0 bases; bases with no gene match: 4. Germline assignment: CDR1 KGHSH and CDR2 LQKENI. CDR3 size: 16 residues.

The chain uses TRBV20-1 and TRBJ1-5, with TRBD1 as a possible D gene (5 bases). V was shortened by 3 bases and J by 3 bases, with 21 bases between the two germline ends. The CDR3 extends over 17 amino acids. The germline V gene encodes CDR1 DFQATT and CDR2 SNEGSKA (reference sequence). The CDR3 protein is CSASGQGQGFNNQPQHF. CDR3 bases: TGCAGTGCTAGTGGGCAGGGCCAAGGGTTTAACAATCAGCCCCAGCATTTT.

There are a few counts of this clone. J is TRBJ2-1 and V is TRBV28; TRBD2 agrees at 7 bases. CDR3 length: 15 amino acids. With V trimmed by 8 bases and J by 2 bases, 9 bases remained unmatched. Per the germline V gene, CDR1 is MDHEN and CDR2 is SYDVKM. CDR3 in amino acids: CASFAGGRPYNEQFF. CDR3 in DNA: TGTGCCAGCTTTGCCGGGGGGAGACCCTACAATGAGCAGTTCTTC. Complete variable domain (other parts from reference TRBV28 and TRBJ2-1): DVKVTQSSRYLVKRTGEKVFLECVQDMDHENMFWYRQDPGLGLRLIYFSYDVKMKEKGDIPEGYSVSREKKERFSLILESASTNQTSMYLCASFAGGRPYNEQFFGPGTRLTVL.

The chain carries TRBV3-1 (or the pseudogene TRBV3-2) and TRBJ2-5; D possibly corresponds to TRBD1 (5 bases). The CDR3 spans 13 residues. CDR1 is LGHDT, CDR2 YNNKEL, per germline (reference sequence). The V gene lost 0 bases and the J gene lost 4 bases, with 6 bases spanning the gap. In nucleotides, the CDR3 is TGTGCCAGCAGCCAAGAAGGGGCAGAGACCCAGTACTTC. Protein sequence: CASSQEGAETQYF.

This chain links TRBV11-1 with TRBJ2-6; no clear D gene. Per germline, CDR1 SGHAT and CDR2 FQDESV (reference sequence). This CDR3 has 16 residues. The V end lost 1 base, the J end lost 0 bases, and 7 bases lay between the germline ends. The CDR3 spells CASSLGGGSGANVLTF. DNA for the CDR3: TGTGCCAGCAGCTTAGGAGGCGGCTCTGGGGCCAACGTCCTGACTTTC.

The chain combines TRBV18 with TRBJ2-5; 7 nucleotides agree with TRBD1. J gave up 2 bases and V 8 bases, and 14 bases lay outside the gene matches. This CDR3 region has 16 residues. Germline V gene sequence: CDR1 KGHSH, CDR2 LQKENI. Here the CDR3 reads CASPPSTRGLQETQYF. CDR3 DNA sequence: TGTGCCAGCCCCCCCAGTACTAGGGGGCTGCAAGAGACCCAGTACTTC.

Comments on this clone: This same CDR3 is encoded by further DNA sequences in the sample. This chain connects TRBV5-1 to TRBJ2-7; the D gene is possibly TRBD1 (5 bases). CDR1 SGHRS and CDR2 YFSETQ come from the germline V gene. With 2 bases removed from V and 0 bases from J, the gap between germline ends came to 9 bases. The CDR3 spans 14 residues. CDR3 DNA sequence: TGCGCCAGCAGCTTCCAGGGCGGCTCCTACGAGCAGTACTTC. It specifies CASSFQGGSYEQYF.

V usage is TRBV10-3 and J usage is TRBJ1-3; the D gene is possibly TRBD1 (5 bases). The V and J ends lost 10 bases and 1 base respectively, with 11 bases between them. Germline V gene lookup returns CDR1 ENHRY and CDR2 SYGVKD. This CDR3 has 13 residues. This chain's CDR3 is CASLSGSGNTIYF. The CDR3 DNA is TGTGCCAGCCTCTCAGGGTCTGGAAACACCATATATTTT.

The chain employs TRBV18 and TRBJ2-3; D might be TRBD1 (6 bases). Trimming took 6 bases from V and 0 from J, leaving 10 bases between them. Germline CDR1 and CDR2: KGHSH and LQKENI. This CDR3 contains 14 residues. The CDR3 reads CASSRTDSTDTQYF. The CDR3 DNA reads TGTGCCAGCTCCAGGACAGATAGCACAGATACGCAGTATTTT.